This record covers a single T cell receptor (beta chain). The method was immunoSEQ multiplex PCR; TCRdb's version includes in-frame clones alone and lacks a portion of them. The sample holds about 150,000 clones, roughly 84% seen once. This specimen belongs to a study of blood T cell repertoires in COVID-19. The TCR comes from a man aged 70-80 years who had been exposed to COVID-19. The sequencing input was PBMCs or T cells enriched from blood (not recorded which).

CDR3 DNA sequence: TGTGCCAGCCAAAGGGGAAGCGGGGGCCGGGAGACCCAGTACTTC. It codes for CASQRGSGGRETQYF. This chain joins TRBV2 and TRBJ2-5, with 8 bases fitting TRBD2. This CDR3 is built from 15 residues. Germline lookup yields CDR1 SNHLY and CDR2 FYNNEI. The junction had 13 bases not matched to a gene; V was cut back by 8 bases and J by 5 bases.